The sequence of this T cell receptor beta chain was determined in a study of technical replicates of blood from a handful of donors. Produced via immunoSEQ multiplex PCR; TCRdb's table is partial and in-frame only. The repertoire holds more than 75,000 clones, with about 96% as singletons. This clone was picked up one time. Sample: T cells isolated from PBMCs. The sequence was collected from a human donor in good health.

CDR3 loop: CASSLLQNPYEQYF. The CDR3, as DNA: TGTGCCAGCAGTTTACTCCAGAATCCCTACGAGCAGTACTTC. The V gene is TRBV27, the J gene TRBJ2-7; the D is unclear. CDR1 is MNHEY and CDR2 is SMNVEV in the germline V gene (reference sequence). V lost 2 bases, J lost 2 bases, and 10 bases lay in between. The CDR3 extends over 14 amino acids.